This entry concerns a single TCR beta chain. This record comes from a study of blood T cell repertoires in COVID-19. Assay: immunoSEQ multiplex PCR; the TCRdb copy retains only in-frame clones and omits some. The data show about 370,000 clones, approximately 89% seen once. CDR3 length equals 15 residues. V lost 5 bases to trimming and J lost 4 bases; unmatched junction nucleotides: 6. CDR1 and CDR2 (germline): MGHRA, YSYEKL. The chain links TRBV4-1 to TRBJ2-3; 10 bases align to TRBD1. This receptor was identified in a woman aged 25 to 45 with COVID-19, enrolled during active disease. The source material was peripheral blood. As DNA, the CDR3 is TGCGCCAGCAGCAGGACAGGGGGGGTAGCAGATACGCAGTATTTT. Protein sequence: CASSRTGGVADTQYF.